This TCR beta chain was identified in a study of cytomegalovirus exposure and HLA in healthy donors (dated by TCRdb to 2016 to 2017). Context from the whole study: An earlier analysis of roughly 630 of the donors reported 250 to 300 Gb of sequence data and some 100 million unique TCR beta sequences from about 179 million T cells. About 300 gigabases of sequencing data and around 90 million unique TCR sequences made up an early release that covered 500 to 650 HLA-typed donors. Among the roughly 380 genotyped donors, approximately 81% belonged to the genetic ancestry cluster associated with self-reported Caucasian donors. The study was designed to test whether signatures of past pathogen exposure could be identified by cataloging public T cell receptors. The T cell repertoires of around 670 subjects were profiled by immunosequencing and related to cytomegalovirus serostatus. In addition to the first cohort of roughly 700 subjects, a separate validation cohort of about 120 different subjects was used. To predict cytomegalovirus infection status, the study brought together high-throughput TCR immunosequencing, statistical association of individual TCRs with disease status, and machine learning. A later analysis re-analyzed previously published TCR beta repertoires from 660 or so donors and added high-resolution HLA genotyping to study TCR occurrence patterns. In the later analysis, no new phenotypic data were used to find candidate immune exposures; instead, reliance was placed on TCR beta sequences and their occurrence across donors. An earlier analysis of 587 of the donors applied high-throughput TCR beta sequencing to assess whether each TCR beta V gene segment acted as functional or pseudogenic. Donor age, sex, ethnicity and CMV serostatus were compiled together with the repertoire data. Genome-wide SNP genotypes for about three fifths of the 666 donors were used in a later genetic analysis, which treated that subset as a discovery cohort. Every repertoire in the discovery cohort had been generated on one and the same sequencing platform. Both class I and class II loci were covered by HLA typing, at four-digit resolution. The number of typed donors differed by locus: roughly 629-640 for A, B, C, DRB1 and DQB1; 522 for DQA1; some 610 for DPA1; and some 470 for DPB1. Four to six DR-DQ haplotypes were handled as single units for association and clustering, since linkage in the cohort was strong. Across approximately 420 genotyped donors of the cohort, an average of 235,054 unique TCR beta nucleotide sequences per donor were sequenced, and about a sixth of those sequences were non-productive.

The paper as a whole reports these results and caveats: Across donors, most TCR sequences were observed very rarely, whereas some public TCRs were present in many individuals. Linkage disequilibrium might explain the correlated functional status among segregating V segments, but an unknown experimental factor could not be excluded. The cohort was sequenced for TCR beta chains only, and without alpha or paired-chain data the features that could be detected were limited. In a later analysis, most CMV-associated TCR beta chains were found to appear HLA-restricted, with HLA associations seemingly driven largely by CMV exposure. Assigning TCR associations to individual alleles was difficult when HLA alleles, especially DR and DQ, strongly co-occurred. In an earlier analysis of 587 of the donors, most TCR beta V segments appeared in productive rearrangements about 87% or about 30% of the time, broadly matching IMGT annotations. A later analysis reported that several top co-occurrence clusters appeared linked to parvovirus B19, influenza, CMV and Epstein-Barr virus. A group of highly shared sequence variants was considered likely to be a technical artifact of the sequencing pipeline. The authors suggested that the approach could potentially be generalized to other disease states and immunological phenotypes. A few of the identified cytomegalovirus-associated TCR beta chains were confirmed in vitro to be specific for cytomegalovirus antigens. A later analysis associated 15,000 to 20,000 TCR beta sequences with specific HLA alleles at a false discovery rate of 0.05. HLA typing was unavailable for some donors at each locus, so association tests used only the typed subset. Because counts were too low, roughly 16 rarely observed V segments, including chromosome 9 orphons, were left out of the earlier analysis of 587 of the donors. In the study, around 150 TCR beta chains were listed as associated with cytomegalovirus. A further reported finding was that TCR beta sequences accurately predicted the HLA-A and HLA-B alleles for most subjects in the first cohort. In a later analysis, TCR association rates were found to vary across HLA loci, with the most associated TCRs seen for DRB1 alleles and the fewest for HLA-C alleles. Because the 87-base-pair reads could not distinguish some IMGT-functional V segments, including TRBV6-2 and TRBV6-3, those segments were excluded. Presence/absence analyses assumed roughly uniform sequencing depth across donors, an assumption that may not hold. An association between a missense DCLRE1C variant and V-gene and J-gene trimming of TCR beta chains was found in a later genetic analysis and replicated in an independent cohort. Compared with equally common non-associated chains, HLA-associated TCR beta chains in a later analysis were more clonally expanded and had lower generation probabilities. Cytomegalovirus status was reported to be diagnosed by the classifier with high specificity and sensitivity in both the original and validation cohorts. CMV serostatus was the only immune exposure information available for the cohort. According to a later genetic analysis, donors in an Asian-associated ancestry cluster had fewer N-insertions in productive TCRs than the approximately 710-donor mean.

Points on this clone: No antigen is known for it. Base qualities are not provided; no much larger clone lies one nucleotide away.

Taken from the germline V gene, the CDR1 and CDR2 loops are MDHEN and SYDVKM. The CDR3 measures 17 amino acids from cysteine to phenylalanine. The CDR3 DNA has 51 bases and is translated from base 1. Trimmed from V: 7 bases; trimmed from J: 5 bases; junction bases lacking a gene match: 16. The cohort was made up of several hundred healthy bone marrow donors. At the time of sampling, every cohort member was nominally healthy, though immune exposures that went unrecorded were likely present. CMV serostatus was positive for 289 and negative for about half of the 666 cohort members, and was not recorded for this donor. A peripheral blood sample was provided by each donor, and peripheral blood mononuclear cells were used for TCR beta sequencing. The Qiagen DNeasy Blood Extraction Kit was used to extract genomic DNA from the blood cell samples. To prepare the library, the immunoSEQ multiplex PCR assay was applied. For the multiplex PCR, a mixture combining 60 forward primers for TCR Vbeta segments and 13 reverse primers for TCR Jbeta segments was used. The CDR3 region of rearranged TCR beta genes was amplified from genomic DNA with a multiplex PCR assay. The amplified TCR beta libraries were sequenced on the Illumina HiSeq System as 87-base-pair reads. The authors processed their data as follows. In a later analysis, 77 million or so unique TCR beta chains were counted across the roughly 670 repertoires, and about 10 million of these chains were shared by at least two donors. A nearest-neighbor algorithm error-corrected the raw reads and collapsed the reads into unique sequences, merging closely related sequences to remove PCR and sequencing errors. CDR3 sequences were aligned to IMGT reference sequences to assign V, D and J gene segments. Each retained sequence needed at least a six-nucleotide match to both a V gene segment and a J gene segment. Rearrangements were classified as productive when the CDR3 lacked stop codons and remained in frame with V and J, and all other rearrangements were classified as non-productive. CDR3 was defined according to IMGT convention as the region running from the second conserved V-encoded cysteine to the conserved J-encoded phenylalanine. The earlier analysis of 450 to 750 of the donors excluded any sequence lacking an unambiguous match to a single V gene segment. An earlier analysis of a few hundred of the donors called V segments functional above 56.7% productive rearrangements and segregating when the between-donor standard deviation exceeded 5%. A statistical classification framework was developed to diagnose cytomegalovirus status using the catalog of TCR beta chain sequences. V and J gene assignment, in a later analysis, came from comparing TCR nucleotide sequences with IMGT/GENE-DB human TR gene sequences. Using the TCRdist pipeline, a later analysis assigned CDR3 sequences along with most-parsimonious VDJ recombination scenarios. In a later analysis, each TCR beta chain was defined by its CDR3 amino acid sequence together with its V-gene family, and reads lacking a unique V-gene family were excluded. In a later analysis, around 650 highly shared, low-generation-probability nucleotide sequences were removed to address suspected cross-contamination and a sequencing artifact. For each public chain, a later analysis derived a clonal expansion index from normalized ranks of inferred template counts within each repertoire. In a later analysis, generation probabilities were computed with a VDJ recombination model fitted to out-of-frame rearrangements, and the resulting probabilities were checked against IGoR. A later analysis scored TCR-TCR, TCR-HLA and TCR-CMV co-occurrence with hypergeometric tests, applying a repertoire-size bias correction to TCR pairs. A later analysis estimated false discovery rates by permuting HLA or CMV assignments 20 times. A later analysis grouped co-occurring TCRs with DBSCAN, adding TCRdist sequence similarity when clustering within HLA-allele-positive subsets. Co-occurrence clustering excluded repertoires with fewer than 30,000 or more than 120,000 public chains, plus five with anomalous nucleotide sharing. TCRdb mirrors the immuneACCESS table, restricted to in-frame sequences. Some clones are absent from its copies; in checked studies, under half trace to an unresolved V gene, and the reason for the others is unknown. V, J and clone size are those of that table, while D and trimming were read from the DNA. The sample data list roughly 100,000 clones, and approximately 77% of these were observed just once. Jointly, the top ten make up over 9% of the sample.

This chain joins TRBV28 to TRBJ2-2; TRBD2 fits 7 bases in the junction. The clonotype comes from a human donor in good health. The specimen was PBMCs. The CDR3 here reads CASKASRAGVGTGELFF. The DNA is as follows: TGTGCCAGCAAAGCGTCTAGGGCGGGAGTGGGGACCGGGGAGCTGTTTTTT.